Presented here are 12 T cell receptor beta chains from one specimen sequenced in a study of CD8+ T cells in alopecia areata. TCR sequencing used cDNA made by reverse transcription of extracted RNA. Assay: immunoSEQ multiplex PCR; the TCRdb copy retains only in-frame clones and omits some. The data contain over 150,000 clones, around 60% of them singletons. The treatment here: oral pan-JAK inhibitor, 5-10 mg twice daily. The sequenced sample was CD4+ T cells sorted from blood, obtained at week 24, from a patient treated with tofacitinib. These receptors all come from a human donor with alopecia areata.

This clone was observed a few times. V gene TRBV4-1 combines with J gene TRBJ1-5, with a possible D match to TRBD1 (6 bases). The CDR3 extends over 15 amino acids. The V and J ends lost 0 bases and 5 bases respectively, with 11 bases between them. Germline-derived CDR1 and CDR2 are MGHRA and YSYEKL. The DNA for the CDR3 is TGCGCCAGCAGCCAAGAGGCGACAGGCGATCAGCCCCAGCATTTT. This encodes CASSQEATGDQPQHF.

The CDR3 region is CARSFSGGDGYTF. The CDR3, as DNA: TGTGCCAGAAGCTTTTCCGGGGGCGATGGCTACACCTTC. The chain uses TRBV5-3 and TRBJ1-2, with D possibly TRBD1 on 6 matching bases. TRBV5-3 is an ORF, and what it does is uncertain. The CDR3 spans 13 residues. V dropped 2 bases and J dropped 6 bases, with 11 bases sitting between them.

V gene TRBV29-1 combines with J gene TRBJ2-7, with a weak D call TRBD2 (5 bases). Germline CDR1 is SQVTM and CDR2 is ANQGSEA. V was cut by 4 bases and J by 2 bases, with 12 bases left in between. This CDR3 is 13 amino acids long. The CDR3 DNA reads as TGCAGCGTTGCCGGACTGAATACCTACGAGCAGTACTTC. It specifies CSVAGLNTYEQYF.

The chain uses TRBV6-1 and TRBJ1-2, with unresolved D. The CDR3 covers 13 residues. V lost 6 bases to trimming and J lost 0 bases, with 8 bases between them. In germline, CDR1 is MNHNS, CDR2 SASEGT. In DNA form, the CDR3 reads TGTGCCAGCAGCCCCGGGGCTAACTATGGCTACACCTTC. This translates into CASSPGANYGYTF.

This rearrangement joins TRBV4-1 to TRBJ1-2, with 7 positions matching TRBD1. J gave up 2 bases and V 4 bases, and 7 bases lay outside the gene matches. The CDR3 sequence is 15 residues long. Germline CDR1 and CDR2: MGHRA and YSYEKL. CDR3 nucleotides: TGCGCCAGCAGCCTTGAACAGGGGACGAACTATGGCTACACCTTC. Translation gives CASSLEQGTNYGYTF.

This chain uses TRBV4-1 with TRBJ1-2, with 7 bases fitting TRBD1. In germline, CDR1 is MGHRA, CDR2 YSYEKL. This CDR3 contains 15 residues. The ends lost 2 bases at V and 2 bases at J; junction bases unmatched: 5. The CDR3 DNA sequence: TGCGCCAGCAGCCAACCCACGACAGGGAACTATGGCTACACCTTC. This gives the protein CASSQPTTGNYGYTF.

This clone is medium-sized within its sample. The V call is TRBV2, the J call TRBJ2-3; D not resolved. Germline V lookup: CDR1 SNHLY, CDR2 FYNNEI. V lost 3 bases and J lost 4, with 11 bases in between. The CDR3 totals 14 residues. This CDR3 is CASSEASHSDTQYF. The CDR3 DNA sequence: TGTGCCAGCAGTGAGGCCAGCCACTCAGATACGCAGTATTTT.

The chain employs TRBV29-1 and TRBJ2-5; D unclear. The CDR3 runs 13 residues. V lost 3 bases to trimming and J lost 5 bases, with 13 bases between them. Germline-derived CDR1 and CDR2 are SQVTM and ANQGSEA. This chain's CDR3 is CSVEWLTRETQYF. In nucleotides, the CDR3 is TGCAGCGTTGAGTGGCTTACTCGGGAGACCCAGTACTTC.

The CDR3: CASSLDPGAYEQYF. CDR3 nucleotides: TGTGCCAGCAGCTTGGATCCCGGGGCTTACGAGCAGTACTTC. The V call is TRBV5-6, the J call TRBJ2-7; D might be TRBD1 or TRBD2, each matching 5 bases. The V gene's germline CDR1 is SGHDT and CDR2 YYEEEE. The CDR3 is 14 amino acids. Trimming took 0 bases from V and 4 from J, leaving 11 bases between them.

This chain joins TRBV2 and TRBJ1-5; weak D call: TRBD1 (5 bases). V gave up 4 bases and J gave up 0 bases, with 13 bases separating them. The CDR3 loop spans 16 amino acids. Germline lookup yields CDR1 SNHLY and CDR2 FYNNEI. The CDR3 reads CASSADSRNSNQPQHF. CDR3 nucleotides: TGTGCCAGCAGTGCCGACAGCAGGAATAGCAATCAGCCCCAGCATTTT.

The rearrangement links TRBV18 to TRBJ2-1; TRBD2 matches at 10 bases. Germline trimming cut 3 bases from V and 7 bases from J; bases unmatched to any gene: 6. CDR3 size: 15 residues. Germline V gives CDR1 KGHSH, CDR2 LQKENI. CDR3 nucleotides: TGTGCCAGCTCACCTTCCGGACTAGCGGTGAATGAGCAGTTCTTC. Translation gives CASSPSGLAVNEQFF.

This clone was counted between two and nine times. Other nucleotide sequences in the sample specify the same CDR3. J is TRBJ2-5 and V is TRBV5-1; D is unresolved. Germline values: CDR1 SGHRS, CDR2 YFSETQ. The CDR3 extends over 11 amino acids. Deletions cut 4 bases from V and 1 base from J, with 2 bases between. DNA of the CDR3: TGCGCCAGCAGCATCCAAGAGACCCAGTACTTC. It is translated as CASSIQETQYF.